This T cell receptor (beta chain) was recorded in a study of blood T cell repertoires in COVID-19. Overall study: T cells, B-cell-depleted T cells, or PBMCs provided the cDNA or gDNA that served as material.

Measured with immunoSEQ multiplex PCR; TCRdb has only the in-frame clones, and not every one. The sample holds about 170,000 clones; around 90% are singletons and the top ten take under 3%. Trimming pared 4 bases from V and 3 bases from J, leaving 16 bases between. Germline lookup yields CDR1 SGHRS and CDR2 YFSETQ. This CDR3 spans 15 amino acids. This chain connects TRBV5-1 to TRBJ1-1, with D perhaps TRBD1 (6 bases). This TCR derives from a woman older than 75 with COVID-19, enrolled during active disease. Material for sequencing was peripheral blood. DNA for the CDR3: TGCGCCAGCAGCCCCCAGGGGCCCCCGGACACTGAAGCTTTCTTT. Amino acid sequence: CASSPQGPPDTEAFF.